This TCR beta chain was sequenced during a study of blood T cells in healthy people across ages. Study findings and constraints: Long-lived and aged donors differed, with more naive CD4+ cells and higher diversity in the long-lived.

As for this clonotype: What it recognizes is unknown.

Germline V CDR1 and CDR2: SGHVS, FQNEAQ. V shed 1 base and J shed 5 bases, with 15 bases lying between them. The length of the CDR3 is 15 residues. Primers used in a second PCR of roughly 6 to 11 cycles were a sample-barcoded 5' primer and a J-beta primer mix. A template-switch adaptor with 12 random nucleotides tagged each cDNA molecule. MiXCR, run by TCRdb on the 5' RACE reads, gives a single entry per CDR3 protein. This repertoire shows approximately 1.5 million distinct CDR3 sequences, roughly a third found once; its top ten account for 11%. The sequencing sample was made of blood. The chain couples TRBV7-8 to TRBJ2-7, with D uncertain. The source is a woman in her 30s in good health. CDR3 sequence reads: CASSLVGGSGDEQYF. CDR3 in DNA: TGTGCCAGCAGCTTAGTGGGTGGGTCGGGCGACGAGCAGTACTTC. Using reference TRBV7-8 and TRBJ2-7 for the parts outside the CDR3, the full variable domain is GAGVSQSPRYKVAKRGQDVALRCDPISGHVSLFWYQQALGQGPEFLTYFQNEAQLDKSGLPSDRFFAERPEGSVSTLKIQRTQQEDSAVYLCASSLVGGSGDEQYFGPGTRLTVT.